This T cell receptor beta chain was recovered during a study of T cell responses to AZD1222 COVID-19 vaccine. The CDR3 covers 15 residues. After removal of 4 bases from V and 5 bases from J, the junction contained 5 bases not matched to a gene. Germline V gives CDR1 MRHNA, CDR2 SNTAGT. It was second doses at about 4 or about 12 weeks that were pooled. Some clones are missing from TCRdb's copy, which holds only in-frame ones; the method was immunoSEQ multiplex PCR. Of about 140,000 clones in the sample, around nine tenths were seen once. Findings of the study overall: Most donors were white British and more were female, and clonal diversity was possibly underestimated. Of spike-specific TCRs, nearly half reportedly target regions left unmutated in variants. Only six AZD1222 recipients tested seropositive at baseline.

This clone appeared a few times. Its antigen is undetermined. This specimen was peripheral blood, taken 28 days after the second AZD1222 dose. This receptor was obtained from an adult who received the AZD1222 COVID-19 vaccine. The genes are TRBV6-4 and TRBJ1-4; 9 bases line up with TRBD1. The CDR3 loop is CASSAGGTGNEKLFF. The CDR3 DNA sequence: TGTGCCAGCAGTGCTGGGGGGACAGGGAATGAAAAACTGTTTTTT.